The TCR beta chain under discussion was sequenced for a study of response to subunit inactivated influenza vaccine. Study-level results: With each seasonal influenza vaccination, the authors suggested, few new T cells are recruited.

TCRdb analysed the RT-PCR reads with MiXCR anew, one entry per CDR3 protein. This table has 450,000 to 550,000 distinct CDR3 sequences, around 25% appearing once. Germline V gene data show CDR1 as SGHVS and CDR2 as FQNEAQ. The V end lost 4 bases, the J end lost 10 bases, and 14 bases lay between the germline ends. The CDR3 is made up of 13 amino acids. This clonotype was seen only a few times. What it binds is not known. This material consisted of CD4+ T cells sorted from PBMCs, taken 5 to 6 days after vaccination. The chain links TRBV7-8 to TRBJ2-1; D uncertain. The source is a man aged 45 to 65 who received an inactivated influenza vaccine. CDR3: CASSSGVIMEQFF. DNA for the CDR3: TGTGCCAGCAGCTCCGGCGTGATAATGGAGCAGTTCTTC.